Listed below are T cell receptor beta chains from one sample, sequenced in a study of blood T cell repertoires in COVID-19. Here immunoSEQ multiplex PCR was the method, and the copy in TCRdb shows in-frame clones only, minus some. This table holds approximately 240,000 clones, around 86% found once. Sequences were obtained from peripheral blood. These receptors originate from a woman aged 25 to 39 who had recovered from COVID-19. CDR3s include the opening cysteine and the closing phenylalanine or tryptophan. A D gene is named only where the DNA matches it firmly. Rows give clone size only sometimes, using once, few, many, or a class for an expanded clone.

v_gene	j_gene	abundance	d_gene	CDR3aa	CDR3nt
TRBV5-1	TRBJ2-2	.	TRBD1	CASSPGQGIAGELFF	TGCGCCAGCAGCCCGGGACAGGGCATAGCCGGGGAGCTGTTTTTT
TRBV11-2	TRBJ1-2	few	TRBD1	CASSINSGTGYYGYTF	TGTGCCAGCAGCATAAACTCTGGGACAGGGTACTATGGCTACACCTTC
TRBV4-1	TRBJ1-2	.	.	CASSPRAGALGYTF	TGCGCCAGCAGCCCTCGGGCGGGGGCGCTGGGCTACACCTTC
TRBV10-3	TRBJ1-2	once	.	CAISEVAHRGNYGYTF	TGTGCCATCAGTGAGGTTGCCCACCGAGGGAACTATGGCTACACCTTC
TRBV6-2/TRBV6-3	TRBJ1-1	.	.	CASSYRRGNTEAFF	TGTGCCAGCAGTTACAGAAGGGGGAACACTGAAGCTTTCTTT
TRBV7-3	TRBJ2-7	.	TRBD1	CASSLGPGQDYYEQYF	TGTGCCAGCAGCTTAGGCCCGGGACAGGATTACTACGAGCAGTACTTC
TRBV6-1	TRBJ2-2	.	TRBD1	CASSGGGQGFTGELFF	TGTGCCAGCAGTGGGGGGGGACAGGGGTTCACCGGGGAGCTGTTTTTT
TRBV2	TRBJ1-6	.	TRBD1	CASSEFRTGNSPLHF	TGTGCCAGCAGTGAATTTCGGACAGGGAACTCACCCCTCCACTTT
TRBV29-1	TRBJ2-1	.	TRBD2	CSIFASGDNEQFF	TGCAGCATCTTCGCTAGCGGGGACAATGAGCAGTTCTTC
TRBV5-6	TRBJ2-3	.	TRBD2	CASSLGASGGANTQYF	TGTGCCAGCAGCTTGGGCGCTAGCGGGGGGGCGAATACGCAGTATTTT
TRBV5-5	TRBJ2-3	.	.	CASSWGVRTDTQYF	TGTGCCAGCAGCTGGGGGGTTCGCACAGATACGCAGTATTTT
TRBV6-5	TRBJ2-7	.	.	CASRETTGPEQYF	TGTGCCAGCAGGGAGACAACAGGCCCCGAGCAGTACTTC
TRBV6-5	TRBJ1-5	.	.	CASAASSNQPQHF	TGTGCCAGCGCGGCATCTAGCAATCAGCCCCAGCATTTT
TRBV6-5	TRBJ2-1	.	TRBD1	CASRTGQMTYNEQFF	TGTGCCAGCAGAACGGGACAGATGACCTACAATGAGCAGTTCTTC
TRBV29-1	TRBJ2-3	once	TRBD2	CSVRTSGGLTDTQYF	TGCAGCGTTCGGACTAGCGGGGGGCTAACAGATACGCAGTATTTT
TRBV19	TRBJ1-5	.	TRBD1	CASSRQGGPQHF	TGTGCCAGTAGTAGACAGGGAGGGCCCCAGCATTTT
TRBV5-1	TRBJ1-2	.	.	CASSLGGLGYTF	TGCGCCAGCAGCTTGGGGGGGCTGGGCTACACCTTC
TRBV5-4	TRBJ2-1	once	TRBD2	CASSVGGGVYNEQFF	TGTGCCAGCAGCGTGGGTGGGGGGGTCTACAATGAGCAGTTCTTC
TRBV9	TRBJ2-5	.	.	CASSVTYGETQYF	TGTGCCAGCAGCGTGACCTACGGGGAGACCCAGTACTTC
TRBV3-1/TRBV3-2	TRBJ2-2	.	TRBD2	CASSQEPPGDSGGPDTGELFF	TGTGCCAGCAGCCAAGAGCCCCCTGGGGATAGCGGGGGGCCCGACACCGGGGAGCTGTTTTTT
TRBV3-1/TRBV3-2	TRBJ1-6	few	TRBD1	CASSPRQGETPLHF	TGTGCCAGCAGCCCGCGACAGGGAGAAACACCCCTCCACTTT
TRBV11-3	TRBJ2-1	.	TRBD2	CASSFTSGVYNEQFF	TGTGCCAGCAGCTTTACGAGCGGGGTCTACAATGAGCAGTTCTTC
TRBV7-2	TRBJ1-2	.	TRBD1	CASSTRTGPGYTF	TGTGCCAGCAGCACCCGGACAGGGCCCGGCTACACCTTC
TRBV12-5	TRBJ2-5	.	TRBD2	CASGLAPPGGLVGETQYF	TGTGCTAGTGGTTTGGCTCCGCCCGGGGGGTTAGTGGGGGAGACCCAGTACTTC
TRBV11-3	TRBJ2-1	.	TRBD1	CASSRGTGGNEQFF	TGTGCCAGCAGCCGGGGAACAGGGGGCAATGAGCAGTTCTTC
TRBV10-2	TRBJ2-2	.	.	CASREPPSRGTGELFF	TGCGCCAGCAGAGAGCCACCCAGCCGGGGCACCGGGGAGCTGTTTTTT
TRBV7-3	TRBJ2-1	medium-sized	.	CASSNFGGGEQFF	TGTGCCAGCAGCAACTTCGGGGGAGGTGAGCAGTTCTTC
TRBV18	TRBJ1-1	.	TRBD1	CASSLPPSGGNTEAFF	TGTGCCAGCTCACTCCCACCTTCAGGGGGAAACACTGAAGCTTTCTTT
TRBV7-2	TRBJ1-2	.	TRBD1	CASSNDRGSFYGYTF	TGTGCCAGCAGCAACGACAGGGGCTCCTTCTATGGCTACACCTTC
TRBV6-1	TRBJ1-2	.	.	CASSEGDEAALYGYTF	TGTGCCAGCAGTGAAGGAGACGAGGCGGCACTCTATGGCTACACCTTC
TRBV5-5	TRBJ1-3	.	.	CASSQTVTGNTIYF	TGTGCCAGCAGCCAGACAGTAACTGGAAACACCATATATTTT
TRBV5-4	TRBJ2-7	.	TRBD1	CASSRVPGQLYEQYF	TGTGCCAGCAGCAGAGTTCCGGGACAGCTCTACGAGCAGTACTTC
TRBV5-1	TRBJ2-3	.	.	CASSLGLKTDTQYF	TGCGCCAGCAGCTTGGGACTTAAGACAGATACGCAGTATTTT
TRBV10-3	TRBJ2-5	.	.	CASRGDETQYF	TGTGCCTCACGGGGAGATGAGACCCAGTACTTC
TRBV5-4	TRBJ1-3	.	.	CASSLGGRSGNTIYF	TGTGCCAGCAGCCTGGGGGGGCGCTCTGGAAACACCATATATTTT
TRBV2	TRBJ2-2	.	.	CASRKEMTGELFF	TGTGCCAGCAGGAAGGAGATGACCGGGGAGCTGTTTTTT
TRBV2	TRBJ2-7	.	TRBD2	CASSGTASGEQYF	TGTGCCAGCAGTGGAACAGCTAGCGGCGAGCAGTACTTC
TRBV15	TRBJ2-7	.	.	CATSSEPLSYEQYF	TGTGCCACCAGCAGTGAGCCCTTAAGCTACGAGCAGTACTTC
TRBV15	TRBJ2-1	.	TRBD1	CATSSPGQGGEQFF	TGTGCCACCAGCAGTCCGGGACAGGGTGGTGAGCAGTTCTTC
TRBV2	TRBJ1-1	.	TRBD1	CASSRTGGALAFF	TGTGCCAGCAGTCGAACAGGGGGCGCGTTAGCTTTCTTT
TRBV2	TRBJ2-5	.	TRBD2	CASSLGSGGQTQYF	TGTGCCAGCAGTTTGGGGTCGGGGGGACAGACCCAGTACTTC
TRBV11-2	TRBJ2-1	.	.	CASSSRLTRYNEQFF	TGTGCCAGCAGCTCCCGCCTGACTAGGTACAATGAGCAGTTCTTC
TRBV25-1	TRBJ2-1	.	TRBD2	CASSELRGGSSYNEQFF	TGTGCCAGCAGTGAATTACGGGGGGGTAGCTCCTACAATGAGCAGTTCTTC
TRBV5-1	TRBJ2-5	.	TRBD1	CASSNAGTEETQYF	TGCGCCAGCAGCAACGCCGGGACAGAAGAGACCCAGTACTTC
TRBV9	TRBJ1-2	.	TRBD1	CASSVGQGAGYGYTF	TGTGCCAGCAGCGTAGGACAGGGGGCAGGCTATGGCTACACCTTC
TRBV29-1	TRBJ1-3	.	TRBD1	CSVEANRGGSGNTIYF	TGCAGCGTTGAAGCAAACAGGGGGGGCTCTGGAAACACCATATATTTT
TRBV19	TRBJ2-3	.	TRBD1	CASSVDRADTDTQYF	TGTGCCAGTAGTGTAGACAGGGCTGACACAGATACGCAGTATTTT
TRBV3-1/TRBV3-2	TRBJ1-2	.	.	CASSQAGAVHGYTF	TGTGCCAGCAGCCAGGCGGGGGCAGTTCATGGCTACACCTTC
TRBV7-6	TRBJ2-1	.	TRBD2	CASSLARSSGGADEQFF	TGTGCCAGCAGCTTAGCGCGATCTAGCGGGGGGGCCGATGAGCAGTTCTTC
TRBV27	TRBJ2-2	.	.	CASSLYGGPANTGELFF	TGTGCCAGCAGTTTATACGGGGGGCCCGCGAACACCGGGGAGCTGTTTTTT